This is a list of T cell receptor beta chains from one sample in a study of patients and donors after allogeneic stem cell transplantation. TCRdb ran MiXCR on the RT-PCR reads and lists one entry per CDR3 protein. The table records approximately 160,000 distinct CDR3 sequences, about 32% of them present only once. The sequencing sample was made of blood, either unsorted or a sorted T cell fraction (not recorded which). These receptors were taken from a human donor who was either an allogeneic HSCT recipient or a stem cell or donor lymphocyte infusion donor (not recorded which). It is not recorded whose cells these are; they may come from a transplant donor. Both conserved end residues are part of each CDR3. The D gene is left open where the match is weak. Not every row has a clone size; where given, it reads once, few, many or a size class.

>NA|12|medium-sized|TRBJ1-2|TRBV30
TGTGCCTGGAGCACGCAGGGGAACGGATACACCTTC
CAWSTQGNGYTF
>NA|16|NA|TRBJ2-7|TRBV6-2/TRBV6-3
TGTGCCAGCAGTTACTCGGAGCGGGCTCCCTCCTACGAGCAGTACTTC
CASSYSERAPSYEQYF
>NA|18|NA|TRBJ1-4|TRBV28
TGTGCCAGCAGTTTAGGGAGAATTTCAGGGGTAACTAATGAAAAACTGTTTTTT
CASSLGRISGVTNEKLFF
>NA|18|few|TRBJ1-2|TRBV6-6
TGTGCCAGCAGCCTTGACACCCCTACGAACTGGGAGATCTATGGCTACACCTTC
CASSLDTPTNWEIYGYTF
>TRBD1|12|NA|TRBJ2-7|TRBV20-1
TGCAGTGCTCCGGACAGGGGCTACGAGCAGTACTTC
CSAPDRGYEQYF
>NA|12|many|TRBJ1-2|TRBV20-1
TGCAGTGCTTCCAGGGGATCCTATGGCTACACCTTC
CSASRGSYGYTF
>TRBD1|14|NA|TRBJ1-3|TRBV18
TGTGCCAGCTCACCGCGACAGGGGAGAAACACCATATATTTT
CASSPRQGRNTIYF
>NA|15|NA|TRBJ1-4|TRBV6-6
TGTGCCAGCAGTTACATTTTCGGGATGGGGGAAAAACTGTTTTTT
CASSYIFGMGEKLFF
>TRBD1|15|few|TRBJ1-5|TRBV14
TGTGCCAGCAGCCCTGGCGACAGGGGGCTTCAGCCCCAGCATTTT
CASSPGDRGLQPQHF
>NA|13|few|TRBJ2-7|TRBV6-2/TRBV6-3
TGTGCCAGCAGTTACGGTCATCCCTACGAGCAGTACTTC
CASSYGHPYEQYF
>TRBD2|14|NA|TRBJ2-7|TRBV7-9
TGTGCCAGCAGCTTCACTAGCGGGGTCTACGAGCAGTACTTC
CASSFTSGVYEQYF
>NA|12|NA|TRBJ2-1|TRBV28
TGTGCCAGCAGCCTCAGGGTCAATGAGCAGTTCTTC
CASSLRVNEQFF
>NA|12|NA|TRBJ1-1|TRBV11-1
TGTGCCAGCAGCCGCTGGGACACCGAAGCTTTCTTT
CASSRWDTEAFF
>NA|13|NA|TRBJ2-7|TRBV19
TGTGCCAGTAGTAAGAGACAGTTCTACGAGCAGTACTTC
CASSKRQFYEQYF
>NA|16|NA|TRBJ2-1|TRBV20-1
TGCAGTGCTAGAGATCGGGGCGGGGCGGCCTACAATGAGCAGTTCTTC
CSARDRGGAAYNEQFF
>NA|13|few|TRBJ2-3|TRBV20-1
TGCAGTGCCTGGGGACGGGCCACAGATACGCAGTATTTT
CSAWGRATDTQYF
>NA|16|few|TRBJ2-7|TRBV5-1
TGCGCCAGCAGCTTGGTACCTACAGCTCCCTCCTACGAGCAGTACTTC
CASSLVPTAPSYEQYF
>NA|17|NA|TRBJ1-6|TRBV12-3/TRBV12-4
TGTGCCAGCAGTGCCTGGACAGCGAACTCCTATAATTCACCCCTCCACTTT
CASSAWTANSYNSPLHF
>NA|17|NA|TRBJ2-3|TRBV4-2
TGTGCCAGCAGCCGGCCCTCAACGGGGACCTACACAGATACGCAGTATTTT
CASSRPSTGTYTDTQYF
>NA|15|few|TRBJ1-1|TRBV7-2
TGTGCCAGCAGCTTAGGGGCGGGGCTGAACACTGAAGCTTTCTTT
CASSLGAGLNTEAFF
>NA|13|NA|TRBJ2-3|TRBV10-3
TGTGCCATCAGTGAGTCGGGGCGAGATACGCAGTATTTT
CAISESGRDTQYF
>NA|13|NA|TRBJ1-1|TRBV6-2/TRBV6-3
TGTGCCAGCAGCCACCCGGGGGTTCCTGAAGCTTTCTTT
CASSHPGVPEAFF
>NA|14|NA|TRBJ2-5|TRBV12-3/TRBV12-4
TGTGCCAGCAGTTTCACAGGAGCCCAAGAGACCCAGTACTTC
CASSFTGAQETQYF
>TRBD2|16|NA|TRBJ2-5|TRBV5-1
TGCGCCAGCAGCTTGGGGGCTAGCGGGAACCAAGAGACCCAGTACTTC
CASSLGASGNQETQYF
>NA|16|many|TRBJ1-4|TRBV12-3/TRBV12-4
TGTGCCAGCAGTTTATTTTCGGGACGGAATAATGAAAAACTGTTTTTT
CASSLFSGRNNEKLFF
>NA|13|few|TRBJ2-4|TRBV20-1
TGCAGTGCGAACGGAATAGCCAAAAACATTCAGTACTTC
CSANGIAKNIQYF
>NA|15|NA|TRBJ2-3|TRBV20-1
TGCAGTGCTAGAGATCACGGGGGTGGCACAGATACGCAGTATTTT
CSARDHGGGTDTQYF
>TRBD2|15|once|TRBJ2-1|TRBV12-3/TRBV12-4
TGTGCCAGCAGTTCGACTAGCGTGATCTACAATGAGCAGTTCTTC
CASSSTSVIYNEQFF
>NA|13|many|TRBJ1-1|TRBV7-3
TGTGCCAGCAGCTTAACAGGGAACACTGAAGCTTTCTTT
CASSLTGNTEAFF
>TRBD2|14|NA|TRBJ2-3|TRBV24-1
TGTGCCACCAGTCAGACTAGCGGAACAGATACGCAGTATTTT
CATSQTSGTDTQYF
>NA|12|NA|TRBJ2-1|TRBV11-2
TGTGCCAGCAGCACTTGGTGGTGGGAGCAGTTCTTC
CASSTWWWEQFF
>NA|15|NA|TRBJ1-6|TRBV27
TGTGCCAGCACCCAATCCCGGGGGGCTCGTTCACCCCTCCACTTT
CASTQSRGARSPLHF
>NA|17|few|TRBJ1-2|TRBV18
TGTGCCAGCTCACCACCCGGACAGTTTTCCGATAACTATGGCTACACCTTC
CASSPPGQFSDNYGYTF
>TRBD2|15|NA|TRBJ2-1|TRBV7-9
TGTGCCAGCAGCTTAGTGGTAGCGGGGAGCAATGAGCAGTTCTTC
CASSLVVAGSNEQFF
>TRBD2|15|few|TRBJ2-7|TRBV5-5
TGTGCCAGCAGCTTGGATGGTCTAGCGGGGAACGAGCAGTACTTC
CASSLDGLAGNEQYF
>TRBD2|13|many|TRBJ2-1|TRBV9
TGTGCCAGCAGCATTGGGACTATAACTGAGCAGTTCTTC
CASSIGTITEQFF
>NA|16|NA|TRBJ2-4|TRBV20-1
TGCAGTGCTAAGGACAGCAAACTTGGGGTCAAAAACATTCAGTACTTC
CSAKDSKLGVKNIQYF
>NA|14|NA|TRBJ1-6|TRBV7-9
TGTGCCAGCAGCCGGGACATGCGAAATTCACCCCTCCACTTT
CASSRDMRNSPLHF
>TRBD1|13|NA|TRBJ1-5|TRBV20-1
TGCAGTGCAACTCGACAGGGGGTTCAGCCCCAGCATTTT
CSATRQGVQPQHF